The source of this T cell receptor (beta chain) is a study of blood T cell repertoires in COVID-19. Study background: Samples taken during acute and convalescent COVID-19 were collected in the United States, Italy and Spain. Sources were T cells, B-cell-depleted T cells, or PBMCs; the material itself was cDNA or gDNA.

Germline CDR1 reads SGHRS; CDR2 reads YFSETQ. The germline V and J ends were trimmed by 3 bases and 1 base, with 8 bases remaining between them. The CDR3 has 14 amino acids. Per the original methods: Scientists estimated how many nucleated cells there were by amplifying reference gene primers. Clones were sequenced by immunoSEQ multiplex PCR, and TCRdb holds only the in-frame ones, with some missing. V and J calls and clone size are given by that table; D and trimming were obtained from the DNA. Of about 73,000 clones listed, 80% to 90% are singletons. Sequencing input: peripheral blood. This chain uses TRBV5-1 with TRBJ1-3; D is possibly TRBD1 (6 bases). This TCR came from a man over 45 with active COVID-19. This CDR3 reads CASSSGVSGNTIYF. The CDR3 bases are TGCGCCAGCAGCTCAGGGGTTTCTGGAAACACCATATATTTT.